This entry lists 5 T cell receptor beta chains sequenced from one sample in a study of blood T cell repertoires in COVID-19. Method: immunoSEQ multiplex PCR; TCRdb's copy keeps in-frame clones and lacks some. The sample has over 75,000 clones; approximately 82% are singletons. Sequenced material: peripheral blood. These receptors all stem from a human donor in a cohort sampled during active COVID-19.

The rearrangement links TRBV5-1 to TRBJ2-5; 11 bases line up with TRBD2. This CDR3 region has 16 residues. Germline trimming cut 4 bases from V and 4 bases from J; bases unmatched to any gene: 9. The germline gives CDR1 SGHRS, CDR2 YFSETQ. The CDR3 sequence: CASSPQTSGEVETQYF. CDR3 DNA sequence: TGCGCCAGCAGCCCCCAGACTAGCGGGGAGGTAGAGACCCAGTACTTC. Filled out from reference TRBV5-1 and TRBJ2-5, the complete variable domain reads KAGVTQTPRYLIKTRGQQVTLSCSPISGHRSVSWYQQTPGQGLQFLFEYFSETQRNKGNFPGRFSGRQFSNSRSEMNVSTLELGDSALYLCASSPQTSGEVETQYFGPGTRLLVL.

The chain links TRBV3-1 (or the pseudogene TRBV3-2) to TRBJ1-4; 7 bases line up with TRBD1. The CDR3 loop spans 13 amino acids. V shed 3 bases and J 5 bases; nucleotides not matched to a gene: 0. Looked up from germline, CDR1 is LGHDT and CDR2 is YNNKEL (reference sequence). CDR3 sequence (DNA): TGTGCCAGCAGCCAGACAGGGAATGAAAAACTGTTTTTT. This gives the protein CASSQTGNEKLFF.

Only a few counts were recorded for this clone. This sequence joins TRBV19 and TRBJ1-1; 7 nucleotides align to TRBD1. The CDR3 covers 16 residues. Germline loops: CDR1 LNHDA, CDR2 SQIVND (reference sequence). V shed 2 bases and J 0 bases; nucleotides not matched to a gene: 6. As DNA, the CDR3 is TGTGCCAGTAGTATAAGAGTGACAGGGATGAACACTGAAGCTTTCTTT. This gives the protein CASSIRVTGMNTEAFF. The full variable domain, its missing parts supplied by reference TRBV19 and TRBJ1-1, is DGGITQSPKYLFRKEGQNVTLSCEQNLNHDAMYWYRQDPGQGLRLIYYSQIVNDFQKGDIAEGYSVSREKKESFPLTVTSAQKNPTAFYLCASSIRVTGMNTEAFFGQGTRLTVV.

The chain joins TRBV5-1 to TRBJ2-3, with D uncertain. The CDR3 has 13 residues. Per germline, CDR1 SGHRS and CDR2 YFSETQ. Trimming stripped 0 bases from V and 4 bases from J, with 6 bases between. In DNA form, the CDR3 reads TGCGCCAGCAGCTTGGTTCCAGCAGATACGCAGTATTTT. It translates to CASSLVPADTQYF.

The V and J genes are TRBV5-5 and TRBJ2-7; 9 positions match TRBD1. CDR1 is SGHKS, CDR2 YYEKEE, per germline (reference sequence). The CDR3 spans 14 residues. V was clipped by 4 bases and J by 3 bases; unmatched bases: 5. CDR3 in DNA: TGTGCCAGCAGCCGACCGGGACAGGGCTACGAGCAGTACTTC. Translating gives CASSRPGQGYEQYF.